Sequencing of this T cell receptor (beta chain) was carried out in a study of CD8 T cells in ankylosing spondylitis (dated by TCRdb to about 2017). Regarding the study in general: T cell receptor beta repertoires were profiled in healthy donors and ankylosing spondylitis patients so that disease-linked TCR variants could be found. The full study cohort comprised 20 to 30 ankylosing spondylitis patients and over a hundred healthy donors. Peripheral blood was sampled, and synovial fluid was also collected from ankylosing spondylitis patients. Results and caveats for the whole study, not just this receptor: The disease-linked clones showed a CD8+ phenotype and occurred at relatively low frequencies in peripheral blood. Some of the motif variants had been reported before in the synovial fluid and blood of reactive arthritis patients, a finding that suggests common disease-initiation mechanisms. A TCR beta motif of seven or eight highly homologous amino acid variants appeared characteristic of blood from ankylosing spondylitis patients. Significant enrichment of the disease-linked clones was reported in matched synovial fluid samples from ankylosing spondylitis patients.

The trim is 0 bases for V and 1 base for J, with a gap of 12 bases between the germline ends. Reading from cysteine to phenylalanine, the CDR3 counts 15 amino acids. Only CDR3 DNA is held: 45 bases, read in frame from base 1. From the germline V gene (reference sequence), CDR1 is DFQATT and CDR2 is SNEGSKA. This clonotype was found a few times. This clone's antigen is unknown. No much larger clone is present one base from it, and per-base qualities are unavailable. Sequencing was carried out with an Illumina HiSeq 2500. Quantitative 5'-RACE with molecular barcodes was the method used to prepare the TCR beta libraries. The paper's processing steps were these. A new computational method, built on a probabilistic model of VDJ rearrangement, was used to identify disease-linked TCR variants. TCRdb itself trimmed the public reads at Q25 with fastp, ran MiXCR and retained productive beta chains. Rows with one shared CDR3 protein collapse into an entry with the most common genes and DNA. TCRdb, not the authors, supplied the V and J calls. This sample lists around 540,000 distinct CDR3 sequences; roughly 13% were detected once. Approximately 6.2% of the sample is in the top ten clones.

Sample: blood, either unsorted or a sorted T cell fraction (not recorded which). The V and J segments used are TRBV20-1 and TRBJ2-5, with no reliable assignment of the D segment. The TCR originated in a male donor with ankylosing spondylitis. In nucleotide form, the sequence is TGCAGTGCTAGAGACCCTTTTCGAAGCCAAGAGACCCAGTACTTC. Its protein reads: CSARDPFRSQETQYF.